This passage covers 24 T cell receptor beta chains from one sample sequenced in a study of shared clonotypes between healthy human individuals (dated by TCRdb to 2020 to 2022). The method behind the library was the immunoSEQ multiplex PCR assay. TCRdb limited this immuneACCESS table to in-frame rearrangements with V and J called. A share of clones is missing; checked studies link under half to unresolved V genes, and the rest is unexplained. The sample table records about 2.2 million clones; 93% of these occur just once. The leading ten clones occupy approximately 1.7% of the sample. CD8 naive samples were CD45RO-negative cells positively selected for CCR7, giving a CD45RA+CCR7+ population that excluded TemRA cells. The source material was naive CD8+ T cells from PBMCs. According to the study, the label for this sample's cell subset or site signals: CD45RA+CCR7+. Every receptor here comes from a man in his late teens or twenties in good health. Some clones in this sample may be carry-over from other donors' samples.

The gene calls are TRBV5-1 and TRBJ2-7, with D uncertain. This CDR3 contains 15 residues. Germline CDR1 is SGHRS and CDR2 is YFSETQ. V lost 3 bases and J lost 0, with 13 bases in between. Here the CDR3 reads CASSSPRTGSYEQYF. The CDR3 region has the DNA TGCGCCAGCAGCTCCCCGAGGACCGGCTCCTACGAGCAGTACTTC.

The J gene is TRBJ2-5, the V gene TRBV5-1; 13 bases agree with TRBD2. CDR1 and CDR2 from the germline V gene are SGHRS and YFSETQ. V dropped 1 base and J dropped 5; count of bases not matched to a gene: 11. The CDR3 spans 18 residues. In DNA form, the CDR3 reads TGCGCCAGCAGCTTGCATACTACTAGCGGGAGGGGAGGGGAGACCCAGTACTTC. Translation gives CASSLHTTSGRGGETQYF.

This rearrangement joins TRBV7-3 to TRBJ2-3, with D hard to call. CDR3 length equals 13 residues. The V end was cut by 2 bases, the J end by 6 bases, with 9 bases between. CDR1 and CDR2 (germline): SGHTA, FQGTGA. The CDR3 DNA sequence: TGTGCCAGCAGCTTAGGGCCGCGCGATACGCAGTATTTT. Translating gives CASSLGPRDTQYF. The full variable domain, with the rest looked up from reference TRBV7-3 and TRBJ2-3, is GAGVSQTPSNKVTEKGKYVELRCDPISGHTALYWYRQSLGQGPEFLIYFQGTGAADDSGLPNDRFFAVRPEGSVSTLKIQRTERGDSAVYLCASSLGPRDTQYFGPGTRLTVL.

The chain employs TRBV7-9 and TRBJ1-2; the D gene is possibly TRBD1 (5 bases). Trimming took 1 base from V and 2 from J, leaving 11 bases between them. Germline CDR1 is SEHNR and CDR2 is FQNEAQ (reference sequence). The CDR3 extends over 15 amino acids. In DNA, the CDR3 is TGTGCCAGCAGCTTAGTGGTCAGGGACAACTATGGCTACACCTTC. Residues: CASSLVVRDNYGYTF.

The CDR3 loop is CASSEEGGDPLQGQYF. The CDR3 nucleotides read TGTGCCAGCAGCGAAGAAGGTGGAGACCCGCTCCAGGGGCAGTACTTC. The chain couples TRBV9 to TRBJ2-7, with D possibly being TRBD1 (5 bases). The germline CDR1 and CDR2 sequences are SGDLS and YYNGEE. This CDR3 region has 16 residues. Trimming removed 3 bases from V and 9 bases from J, with 25 bases in between.

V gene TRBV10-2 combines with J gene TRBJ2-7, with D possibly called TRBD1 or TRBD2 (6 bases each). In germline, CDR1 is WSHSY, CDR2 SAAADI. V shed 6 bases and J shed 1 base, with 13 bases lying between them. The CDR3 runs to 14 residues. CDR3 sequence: CASREGHGSYEQYF. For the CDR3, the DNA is TGCGCCAGCAGGGAGGGACACGGTTCCTACGAGCAGTACTTC.

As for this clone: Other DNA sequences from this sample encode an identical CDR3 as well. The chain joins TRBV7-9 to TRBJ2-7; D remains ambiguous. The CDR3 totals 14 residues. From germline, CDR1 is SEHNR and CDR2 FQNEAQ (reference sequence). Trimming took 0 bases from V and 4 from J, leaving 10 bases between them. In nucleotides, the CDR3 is TGTGCCAGCAGCTTAGCCGGCAGAGCTTACGAGCAGTACTTC. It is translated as CASSLAGRAYEQYF.

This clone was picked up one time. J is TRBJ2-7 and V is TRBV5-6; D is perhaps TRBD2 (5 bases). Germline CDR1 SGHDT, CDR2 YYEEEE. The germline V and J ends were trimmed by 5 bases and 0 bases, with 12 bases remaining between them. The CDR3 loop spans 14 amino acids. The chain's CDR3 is CASSAARDSYEQYF. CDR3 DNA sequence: TGTGCCAGCAGTGCTGCCCGGGACTCCTACGAGCAGTACTTC. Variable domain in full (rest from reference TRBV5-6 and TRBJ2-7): DAGVTQSPTHLIKTRGQQVTLRCSPKSGHDTVSWYQQALGQGPQFIFQYYEEEERQRGNFPDRFSGHQFPNYSSELNVNALLLGDSALYLCASSAARDSYEQYFGPGTRLTVT.

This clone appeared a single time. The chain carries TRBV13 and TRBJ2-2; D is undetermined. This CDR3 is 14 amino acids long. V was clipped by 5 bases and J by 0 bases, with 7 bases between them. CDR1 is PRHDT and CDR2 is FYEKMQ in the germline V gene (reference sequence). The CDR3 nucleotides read TGTGCCAGCAGCCCCCCCACGAACACCGGGGAGCTGTTTTTT. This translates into CASSPPTNTGELFF.

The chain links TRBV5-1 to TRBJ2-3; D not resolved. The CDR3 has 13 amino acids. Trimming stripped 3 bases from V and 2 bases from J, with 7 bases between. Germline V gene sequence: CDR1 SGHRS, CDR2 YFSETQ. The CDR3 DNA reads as TGCGCCAGCAGCTCCACTTTCACAGATACGCAGTATTTT. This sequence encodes CASSSTFTDTQYF.

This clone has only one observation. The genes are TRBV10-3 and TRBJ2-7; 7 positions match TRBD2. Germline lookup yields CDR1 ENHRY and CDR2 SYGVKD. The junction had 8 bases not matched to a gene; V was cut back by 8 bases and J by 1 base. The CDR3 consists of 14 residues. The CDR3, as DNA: TGTGCCATCGGGCCGGCTAGCGGATCCTACGAGCAGTACTTC. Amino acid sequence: CAIGPASGSYEQYF.

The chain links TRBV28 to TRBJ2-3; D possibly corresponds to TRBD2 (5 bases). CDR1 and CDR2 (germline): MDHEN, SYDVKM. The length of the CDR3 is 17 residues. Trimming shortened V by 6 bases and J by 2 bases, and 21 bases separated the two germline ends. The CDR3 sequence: CASRGTEGFLLTDTQYF. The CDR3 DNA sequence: TGTGCCAGCAGAGGAACAGAGGGCTTTCTCCTCACAGATACGCAGTATTTT.

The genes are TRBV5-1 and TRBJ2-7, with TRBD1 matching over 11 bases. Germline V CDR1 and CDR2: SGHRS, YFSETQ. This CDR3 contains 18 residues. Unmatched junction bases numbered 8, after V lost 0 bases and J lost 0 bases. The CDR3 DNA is TGCGCCAGCAGCTTGGGGACAGGGGGCGAAAACCCCTCCTACGAGCAGTACTTC. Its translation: CASSLGTGGENPSYEQYF. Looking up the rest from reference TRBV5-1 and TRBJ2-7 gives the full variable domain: KAGVTQTPRYLIKTRGQQVTLSCSPISGHRSVSWYQQTPGQGLQFLFEYFSETQRNKGNFPGRFSGRQFSNSRSEMNVSTLELGDSALYLCASSLGTGGENPSYEQYFGPGTRLTVT.

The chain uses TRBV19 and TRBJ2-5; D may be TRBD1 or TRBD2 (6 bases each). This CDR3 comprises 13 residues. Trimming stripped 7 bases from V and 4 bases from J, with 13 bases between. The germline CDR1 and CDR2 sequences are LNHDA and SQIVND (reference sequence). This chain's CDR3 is CASKGGFGETQYF. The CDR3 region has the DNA TGTGCCAGTAAGGGGGGTTTTGGAGAGACCCAGTACTTC.

The chain's CDR3 is CASSLEGGSTEAFF. The CDR3 coding sequence is TGTGCCAGCAGCTTAGAGGGGGGGAGCACTGAAGCTTTCTTT. The rearrangement uses TRBV11-2 and TRBJ1-1, with D perhaps matching TRBD1 (5 bases). The CDR3 is 14 residues long. CDR1 is SGHAT, CDR2 FQNNGV, per germline. V was cut by 0 bases and J by 4 bases, with 9 bases left in between.

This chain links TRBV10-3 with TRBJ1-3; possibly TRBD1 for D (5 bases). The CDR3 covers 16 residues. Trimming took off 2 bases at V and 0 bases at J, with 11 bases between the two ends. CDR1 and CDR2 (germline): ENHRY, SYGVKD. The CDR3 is CAISEAQAFSGNTIYF. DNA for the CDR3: TGTGCCATCAGTGAGGCACAGGCATTCTCTGGAAACACCATATATTTT.

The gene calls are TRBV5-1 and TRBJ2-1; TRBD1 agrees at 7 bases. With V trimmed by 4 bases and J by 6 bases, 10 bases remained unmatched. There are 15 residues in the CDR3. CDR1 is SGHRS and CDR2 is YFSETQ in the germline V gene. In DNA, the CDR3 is TGCGCCAGCAGCGTAAGTCTTTACAGGGGCAATGAGCAGTTCTTC. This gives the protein CASSVSLYRGNEQFF.

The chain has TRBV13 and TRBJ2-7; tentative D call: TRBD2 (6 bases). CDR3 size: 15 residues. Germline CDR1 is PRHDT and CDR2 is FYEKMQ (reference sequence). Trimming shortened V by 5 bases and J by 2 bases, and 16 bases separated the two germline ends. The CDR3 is CASSPRGSGPYEQYF. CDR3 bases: TGTGCCAGCAGCCCCCGGGGTAGCGGTCCCTACGAGCAGTACTTC.

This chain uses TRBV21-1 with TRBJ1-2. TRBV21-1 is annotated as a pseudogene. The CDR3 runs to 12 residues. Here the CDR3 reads CASTDLPGGYTF. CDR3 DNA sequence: TGTGCCAGCACTGATCTCCCGGGTGGCTACACCTTC.

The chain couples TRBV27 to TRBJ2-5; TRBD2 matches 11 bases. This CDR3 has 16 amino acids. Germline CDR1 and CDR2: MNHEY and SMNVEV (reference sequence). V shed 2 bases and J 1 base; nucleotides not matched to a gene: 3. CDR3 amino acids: CASSLLLAGGQETQYF. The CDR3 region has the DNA TGTGCCAGCAGTTTACTCCTAGCGGGAGGCCAAGAGACCCAGTACTTC.

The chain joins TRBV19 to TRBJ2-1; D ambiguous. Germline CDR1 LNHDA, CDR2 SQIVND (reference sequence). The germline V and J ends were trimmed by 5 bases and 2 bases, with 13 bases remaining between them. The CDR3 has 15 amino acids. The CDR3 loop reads CASSPAFSAYNEQFF. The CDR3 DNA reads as TGTGCCAGTAGTCCGGCCTTTTCGGCCTACAATGAGCAGTTCTTC.

CDR3 sequence: CASTKSGASYEQYF. The DNA of the CDR3 is TGTGCCAGCACCAAAAGCGGGGCCTCCTACGAGCAGTACTTC. The chain couples TRBV6-5 to TRBJ2-7, with TRBD2 identical over 7 bases. This CDR3 spans 14 amino acids. From germline, CDR1 is MNHEY and CDR2 SVGAGI. V gave up 7 bases and J gave up 0 bases; unmatched junction bases: 6.

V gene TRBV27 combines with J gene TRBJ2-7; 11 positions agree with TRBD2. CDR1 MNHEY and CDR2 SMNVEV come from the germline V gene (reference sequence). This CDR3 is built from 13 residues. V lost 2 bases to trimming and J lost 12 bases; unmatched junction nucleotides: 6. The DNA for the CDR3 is TGTGCCAGCAGTTTAGGGCTAGCGGGAGGACTGTACTTC. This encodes CASSLGLAGGLYF.

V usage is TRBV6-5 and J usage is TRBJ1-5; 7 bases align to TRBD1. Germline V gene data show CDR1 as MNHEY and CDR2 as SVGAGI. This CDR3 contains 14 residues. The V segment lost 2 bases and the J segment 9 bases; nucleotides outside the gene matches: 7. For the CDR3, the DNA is TGTGCCAGCAGTTACACAGGGGAGGGTCCGCCCCAGCATTTT. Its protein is CASSYTGEGPPQHF.